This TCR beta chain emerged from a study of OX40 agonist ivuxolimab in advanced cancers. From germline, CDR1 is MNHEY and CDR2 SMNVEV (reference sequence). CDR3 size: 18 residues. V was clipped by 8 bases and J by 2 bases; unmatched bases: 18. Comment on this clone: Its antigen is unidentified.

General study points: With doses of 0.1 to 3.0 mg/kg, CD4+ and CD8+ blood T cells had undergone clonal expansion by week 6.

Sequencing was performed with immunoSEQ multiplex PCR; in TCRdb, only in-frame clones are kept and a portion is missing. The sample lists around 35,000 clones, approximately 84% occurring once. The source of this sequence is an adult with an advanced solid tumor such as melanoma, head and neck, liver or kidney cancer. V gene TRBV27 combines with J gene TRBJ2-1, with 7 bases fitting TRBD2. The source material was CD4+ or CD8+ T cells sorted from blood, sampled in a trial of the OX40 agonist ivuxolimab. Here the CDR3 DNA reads TGTGCCAGCGGGCCCCCCCCCTCTTTGGGGGGGACCTACAATGAGCAGTTCTTC. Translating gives CASGPPPSLGGTYNEQFF.